This paragraph covers one TCR beta chain sequence. This clone came up a few times. No cognate antigen has been identified for it. No clone much larger than this one lies a single base away; base qualities are absent. The receptor library was made with the immunoSEQ multiplex PCR assay. For the multiplex PCR, a mixture combining 60 forward primers for TCR Vbeta segments and 13 reverse primers for TCR Jbeta segments was used. The CDR3 region of rearranged TCR beta genes was amplified from genomic DNA by a multiplex PCR assay. On the Illumina HiSeq System, the amplified TCR beta libraries were sequenced as 87-base-pair reads. As for how the authors treated the data: A later analysis tallied about 77 million unique TCR beta chains across the 550 to 850 repertoires, and roughly 11 million of those chains were shared by two or more donors. A nearest-neighbor algorithm error-corrected the raw reads and collapsed the reads into unique sequences, merging closely related sequences to remove PCR and sequencing errors. CDR3 sequences were aligned to IMGT reference sequences to assign V, D and J gene segments. Each retained sequence needed at least a six-nucleotide match to both a V gene segment and a J gene segment. Rearrangements were classified as productive when the CDR3 lacked stop codons and remained in frame with V and J, and all other rearrangements were classified as non-productive. CDR3 was defined by IMGT convention, running from the second conserved V-encoded cysteine to the conserved J-encoded phenylalanine. The earlier analysis of 587 of the donors excluded any sequence lacking an unambiguous match to a single V gene segment. In an earlier analysis of some 590 of the donors, V segments were called functional above 56.7% productive rearrangements and were called segregating when the between-donor standard deviation exceeded 5%. A statistical classification framework was built for diagnosing cytomegalovirus status from the catalog of TCR beta chain sequences. A later analysis assigned V and J genes by comparing TCR nucleotide sequences with IMGT/GENE-DB human TR gene sequences. The TCRdist pipeline was used in a later analysis to assign CDR3 sequences and most-parsimonious VDJ recombination scenarios. In a later analysis, each TCR beta chain was defined by its CDR3 amino acid sequence together with its V-gene family, and reads without a unique V-gene family were excluded. To address suspected cross-contamination and a sequencing artifact, a later analysis removed a few hundred highly shared, low-generation-probability nucleotide sequences. In a later analysis, a clonal expansion index for each public chain was calculated from normalized within-repertoire ranks of inferred template counts. In a later analysis, generation probabilities were computed using a VDJ recombination model fitted to out-of-frame rearrangements, and the results were checked against IGoR. In a later analysis, TCR-TCR, TCR-HLA and TCR-CMV co-occurrence was scored with hypergeometric tests, and a repertoire-size bias correction was applied to TCR pairs. False discovery rates were estimated in a later analysis by permuting HLA or CMV assignments 20 times. In a later analysis, co-occurring TCRs were grouped using DBSCAN, with TCRdist sequence similarity added in when clustering inside HLA-allele-positive subsets. Repertoires with fewer than 30,000 or more than 120,000 public chains were left out of co-occurrence clustering, as were about 5 repertoires with anomalous nucleotide sharing. Not all clones reach the TCRdb copy of this immuneACCESS table, which keeps in-frame sequences only. Checked studies attribute under half of the gap to unresolved V genes and leave the rest unexplained. V and J calls and clone size are copied from that table; D and trimming were computed from the DNA. The sample table lists about 210,000 clones, 70% to 90% of them with a count of one. The top ten clones comprise about 3.1% of the sample.

The sample originates from a study of cytomegalovirus exposure and HLA in healthy donors (dated by TCRdb to 2016 to 2017). Concerning the study at large: An earlier analysis of 587 of the donors reported 276 Gb of sequence data and approximately 120 million unique TCR beta sequences obtained from roughly 170 million T cells. Approximately 310 gigabases of sequencing data and tens of millions of unique TCR sequences were included in an early release covering about 700 HLA-typed donors. The genetic ancestry cluster associated with self-reported Caucasian donors included about 84% of the approximately 410 genotyped donors. The study aimed to test whether signatures of past pathogen exposure could be identified by cataloging public T cell receptors. The T cell repertoires of around 670 subjects were profiled by immunosequencing and related to cytomegalovirus serostatus. Along with the roughly 670-subject first cohort, a separate validation cohort of over a hundred different subjects was used. To predict cytomegalovirus infection status, the study combined high-throughput TCR immunosequencing, statistical association of individual TCRs with disease status, and machine learning. In a later analysis, previously published TCR beta repertoires from 600 to 850 donors were re-analyzed and high-resolution HLA genotyping was added so that TCR occurrence patterns could be studied. The later analysis used no new phenotypic data to find candidate immune exposures, relying instead on TCR beta sequences and their occurrence across donors. An earlier analysis of 450 to 750 of the donors used high-throughput TCR beta sequencing to judge whether each TCR beta V gene segment behaved as functional or pseudogenic. Donor age, sex, ethnicity and CMV serostatus were collected together with the repertoire data. In a later genetic analysis, genome-wide SNP genotypes for about 55% of the roughly 700 donors were used, and that subset was treated as a discovery cohort. All discovery cohort repertoires had been generated using a single sequencing platform. Class I and class II HLA loci were covered by the typing at four-digit resolution. Typing coverage differed by locus: A, B, C, DRB1 and DQB1 were typed in about 620-630 donors, DQA1 in about 500, DPA1 in some 570, and DPB1 in just under 490. Roughly five DR-DQ haplotypes were treated as single units for association and clustering because of strong linkage in the cohort. Across 300 to 500 genotyped donors of the cohort, an average of 235,054 unique TCR beta nucleotide sequences per donor were sequenced, and roughly a sixth of those sequences were non-productive.

Looking up the germline V gene yields CDR1 SGHAT and CDR2 FQNNGV. CDR3 length: 15 amino acids, cysteine to phenylalanine. Solely the CDR3 DNA is kept, with 45 bases framed from the first base. V loses 0 bases of germline sequence and J loses 4 bases, and the interval between the two ends is 9 bases. General findings and caveats noted by the study authors: A cluster of highly shared sequence variants was judged likely to represent a technical artifact of the sequencing pipeline. In a later analysis, some 17,000 TCR beta sequences were associated with specific HLA alleles at a false discovery rate of 0.05. In a later analysis, the rate of TCR association differed among HLA loci, with DRB1 alleles having the most associated TCRs and HLA-C alleles having the fewest. In a later genetic analysis, fewer N-insertions in productive TCRs were reported among donors in an Asian-associated ancestry cluster than the roughly 700-donor mean. The presence/absence analyses assumed that sequencing depth was roughly uniform across donors, and that assumption may not be true. Some IMGT-functional V segments, including TRBV6-2 and TRBV6-3, could not be distinguished by the 87-base-pair reads and were therefore excluded. A further reported finding was that TCR beta sequences accurately predicted the HLA-A and HLA-B alleles for most subjects in the first cohort. In a later analysis, HLA-associated TCR beta chains were found to be more clonally expanded and to have lower generation probabilities than equally common non-associated chains. Broadly in line with IMGT annotations, most TCR beta V segments showed up in productive rearrangements about 87% or about 30% of the time in an earlier analysis of 450 to 750 of the donors. Most TCR sequences were seen in very few donors, while some public TCRs were found in many individuals. When HLA alleles, especially DR and DQ, strongly co-occurred, TCR associations were difficult to assign to individual alleles. The authors suggested that the approach could potentially be generalized to other disease states and immunological phenotypes. Correlated functional status among segregating V segments might be attributable to linkage disequilibrium, but an unknown experimental factor could not be ruled out. The cohort was sequenced for TCR beta chains only, and without alpha or paired-chain data the features that could be detected were limited. Because counts were too low, roughly 18 rarely observed V segments, including chromosome 9 orphons, were left out of the earlier analysis of 500 to 650 of the donors. A later analysis reported that several top co-occurrence clusters appeared linked to parvovirus B19, influenza, CMV and Epstein-Barr virus. A total of fewer than 200 TCR beta chains were listed by the study as associated with cytomegalovirus. Three of the identified cytomegalovirus-associated TCR beta chains were confirmed in vitro to be specific for cytomegalovirus antigens. In both the original and validation cohorts, the classifier was reported to diagnose cytomegalovirus status with high specificity and sensitivity. In a later genetic analysis, a missense DCLRE1C variant was associated with V-gene and J-gene trimming of TCR beta chains, and the association was replicated in an independent cohort. Immune exposure information for the cohort was limited to CMV serostatus. According to a later analysis, most CMV-associated TCR beta chains appeared to be HLA-restricted, and the HLA associations seemed to be driven largely by CMV exposure. HLA typing was unavailable for some donors at each locus, so association tests used only the typed subset.

The cohort consisted of 666 healthy bone marrow donors. At the time of sampling, all cohort members were nominally healthy, though unrecorded immune exposures were likely present. The donor was CMV seronegative and belonged to the group of 380 or so seronegative cohort members. Each donor provided a peripheral blood sample, and peripheral blood mononuclear cells were used for TCR beta sequencing. Genomic DNA was extracted from the blood cell samples with the Qiagen DNeasy Blood Extraction Kit. The chain is assembled from TRBV11-2 and TRBJ1-4, with the D gene call left open. The sample comprised PBMCs. This receptor was obtained from a man aged 25 to 40 in good health and CMV-seronegative. The CDR3: CASSLDMAVNEKLFF. Here is the DNA: TGTGCCAGCAGCTTAGATATGGCCGTTAATGAAAAACTGTTTTTT.